A selection of T cell receptor beta chains follows, all from one sample in a study of T cells in Graves' hyperthyroidism and ophthalmopathy. TCRdb reanalysed the multiplex PCR reads using MiXCR and keeps one entry per CDR3 protein. The sample holds roughly 500,000 distinct CDR3 sequences, around 22% seen once. The sequenced material came from blood. The receptors stem from a woman aged 30 to 39 with Graves' ophthalmopathy. Both conserved end residues are part of each CDR3. Each record gives: CDR3 protein, CDR3 DNA, J gene, D gene, clone size, V gene. The D gene is left open where the match is weak. For some rows the clone size is stated as once, few or many, or as a class when expanded; others skip it.

CDR3aa: CASTGWGAPYEQYF
CDR3nt: TGTGCCAGCACCGGGTGGGGGGCCCCCTACGAGCAGTACTTC
j_gene: TRBJ2-7
d_gene: .
abundance: many
v_gene: TRBV12-3/TRBV12-4

CDR3aa: CASSQGTGKFPGELFF
CDR3nt: TGTGCCAGCAGCCAGGGGACAGGGAAATTCCCCGGGGAGCTGTTTTTT
j_gene: TRBJ2-2
d_gene: TRBD1
abundance: many
v_gene: TRBV6-1

CDR3aa: CSVEGPAGGETQYF
CDR3nt: TGCAGCGTTGAGGGTCCAGCGGGGGGAGAGACCCAGTACTTC
j_gene: TRBJ2-5
d_gene: TRBD2
abundance: many
v_gene: TRBV29-1

CDR3aa: CAWSVTGETYGYTF
CDR3nt: TGTGCCTGGAGTGTAACAGGGGAGACCTATGGCTACACCTTC
j_gene: TRBJ1-2
d_gene: TRBD1
abundance: .
v_gene: TRBV30

CDR3aa: CASSQVGHQPQHF
CDR3nt: TGCGCCAGCAGCCAAGTAGGGCATCAGCCCCAGCATTTT
j_gene: TRBJ1-5
d_gene: .
abundance: many
v_gene: TRBV4-1

CDR3aa: CASSYAGGGSSYEQYF
CDR3nt: TGTGCCAGCAGTTACGCCGGGGGGGGGAGCTCCTACGAGCAGTACTTC
j_gene: TRBJ2-7
d_gene: TRBD2
abundance: many
v_gene: TRBV6-5

CDR3aa: CASEGAGSGELFF
CDR3nt: TGTGCCAGTGAGGGGGCGGGAAGCGGGGAGCTGTTTTTT
j_gene: TRBJ2-2
d_gene: .
abundance: many
v_gene: TRBV6-1

CDR3aa: CASSLTRETGELFF
CDR3nt: TGTGCCAGCAGCTTAACCAGGGAGACCGGGGAGCTGTTTTTT
j_gene: TRBJ2-2
d_gene: .
abundance: .
v_gene: TRBV7-3

CDR3aa: CASSTPRGIQYF
CDR3nt: TGTGCCAGCAGTACACCCAGGGGCATTCAGTACTTC
j_gene: TRBJ2-4
d_gene: .
abundance: many
v_gene: TRBV27

CDR3aa: CASDEQGITQYF
CDR3nt: TGTGCCAGCGACGAACAGGGTATAACCCAGTACTTC
j_gene: TRBJ2-5
d_gene: .
abundance: few
v_gene: TRBV28

CDR3aa: CASSWGAGGEAFF
CDR3nt: TGTGCCAGCAGTTGGGGGGCAGGAGGTGAAGCCTTCTTT
j_gene: TRBJ1-1
d_gene: .
abundance: .
v_gene: TRBV11-1